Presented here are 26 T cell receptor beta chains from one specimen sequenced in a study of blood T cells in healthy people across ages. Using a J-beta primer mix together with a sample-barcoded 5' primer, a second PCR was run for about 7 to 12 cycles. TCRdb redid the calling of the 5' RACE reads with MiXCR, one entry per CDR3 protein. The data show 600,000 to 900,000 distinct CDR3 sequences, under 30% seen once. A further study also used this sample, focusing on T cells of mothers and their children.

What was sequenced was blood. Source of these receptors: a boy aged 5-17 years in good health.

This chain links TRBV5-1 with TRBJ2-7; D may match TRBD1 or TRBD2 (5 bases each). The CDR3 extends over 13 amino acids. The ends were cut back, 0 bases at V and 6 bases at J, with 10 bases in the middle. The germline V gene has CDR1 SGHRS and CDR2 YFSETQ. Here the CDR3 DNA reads TGCGCCAGCAGCTTGGACGGGACCACCGAGCAGTACTTC. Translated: CASSLDGTTEQYF.

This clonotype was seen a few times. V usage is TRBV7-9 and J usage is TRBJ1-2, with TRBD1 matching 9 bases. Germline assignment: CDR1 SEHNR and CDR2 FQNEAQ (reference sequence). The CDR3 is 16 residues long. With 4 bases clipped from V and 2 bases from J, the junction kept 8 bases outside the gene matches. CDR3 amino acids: CASSYTPGTGNYGYTF. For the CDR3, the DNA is TGTGCCAGCAGCTATACCCCCGGGACAGGGAACTATGGCTACACCTTC. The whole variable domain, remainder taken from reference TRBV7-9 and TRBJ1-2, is DTGVSQNPRHKITKRGQNVTFRCDPISEHNRLYWYRQTLGQGPEFLTYFQNEAQLEKSRLLSDRFSAERPKGSFSTLEIQRTEQGDSAMYLCASSYTPGTGNYGYTFGSGTRLTVV.

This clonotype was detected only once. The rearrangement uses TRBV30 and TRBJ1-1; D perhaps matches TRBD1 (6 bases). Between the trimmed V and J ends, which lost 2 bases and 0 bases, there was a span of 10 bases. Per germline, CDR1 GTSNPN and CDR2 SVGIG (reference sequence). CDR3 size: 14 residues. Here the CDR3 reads CAWSLDSMNTEAFF. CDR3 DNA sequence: TGTGCCTGGAGTTTGGACAGCATGAACACTGAAGCTTTCTTT. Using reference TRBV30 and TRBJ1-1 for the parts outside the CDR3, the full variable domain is SQTIHQWPATLVQPVGSPLSLECTVEGTSNPNLYWYRQAAGRGLQLLFYSVGIGQISSEVPQNLSASRPQDRQFILSSKKLLLSDSGFYLCAWSLDSMNTEAFFGQGTRLTVV.

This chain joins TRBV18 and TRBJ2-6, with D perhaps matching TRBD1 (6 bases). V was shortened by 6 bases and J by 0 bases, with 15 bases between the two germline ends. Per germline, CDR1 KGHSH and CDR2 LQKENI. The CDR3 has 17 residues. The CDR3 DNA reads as TGTGCCAGCTCCCCAGACCTGGGGGCCTCTGGGGCCAACGTCCTGACTTTC. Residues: CASSPDLGASGANVLTF.

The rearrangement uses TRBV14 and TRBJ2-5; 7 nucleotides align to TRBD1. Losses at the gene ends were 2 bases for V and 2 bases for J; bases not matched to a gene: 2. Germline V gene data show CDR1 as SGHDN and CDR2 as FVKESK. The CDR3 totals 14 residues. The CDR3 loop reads CASSQHRGQETQYF. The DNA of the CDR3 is TGTGCCAGCAGCCAACACAGGGGTCAAGAGACCCAGTACTTC.

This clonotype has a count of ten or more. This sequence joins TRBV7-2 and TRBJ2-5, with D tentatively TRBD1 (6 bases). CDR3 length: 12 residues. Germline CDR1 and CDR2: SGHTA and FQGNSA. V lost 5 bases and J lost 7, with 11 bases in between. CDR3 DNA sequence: TGTGCCAGCAGCCCCCAGGGGTCGACCCAGTACTTC. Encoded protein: CASSPQGSTQYF.

The CDR3 region has the DNA TGTGCCAGCAGTCGGGACTCCGGGGGTCCGGGCTACACCTTC. It specifies CASSRDSGGPGYTF. The chain couples TRBV7-9 to TRBJ1-2; TRBD1 is a possible D gene (5 bases). There are 14 residues in the CDR3. With 6 bases removed from V and 8 bases from J, the gap between germline ends came to 19 bases. CDR1 is SEHNR, CDR2 FQNEAQ, per germline (reference sequence).

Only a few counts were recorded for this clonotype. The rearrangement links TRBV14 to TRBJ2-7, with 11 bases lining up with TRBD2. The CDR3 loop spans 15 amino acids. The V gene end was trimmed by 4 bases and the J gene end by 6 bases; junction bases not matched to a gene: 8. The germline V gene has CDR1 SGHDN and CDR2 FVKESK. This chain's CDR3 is CASSLRLAGTLEQYF. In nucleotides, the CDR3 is TGTGCCAGCAGCCTTCGACTAGCGGGGACCCTCGAGCAGTACTTC. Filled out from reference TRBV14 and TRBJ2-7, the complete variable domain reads EAGVTQFPSHSVIEKGQTVTLRCDPISGHDNLYWYRRVMGKEIKFLLHFVKESKQDESGMPNNRFLAERTGGTYSTLKVQPAELEDSGVYFCASSLRLAGTLEQYFGPGTRLTVT.

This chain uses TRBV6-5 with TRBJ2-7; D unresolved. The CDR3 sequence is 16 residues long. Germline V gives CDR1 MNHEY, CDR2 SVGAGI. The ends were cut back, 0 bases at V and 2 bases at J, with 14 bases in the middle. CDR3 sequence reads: CASSYSLGSVPYEQYF. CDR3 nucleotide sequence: TGTGCCAGCAGTTACTCTTTAGGGTCGGTTCCCTACGAGCAGTACTTC.

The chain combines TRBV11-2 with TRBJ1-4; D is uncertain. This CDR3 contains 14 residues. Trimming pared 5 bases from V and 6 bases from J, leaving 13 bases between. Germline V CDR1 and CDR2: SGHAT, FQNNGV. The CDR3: CASSGYGEDEKLFF. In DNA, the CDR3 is TGTGCCAGCAGCGGCTATGGGGAAGATGAAAAACTGTTTTTT.

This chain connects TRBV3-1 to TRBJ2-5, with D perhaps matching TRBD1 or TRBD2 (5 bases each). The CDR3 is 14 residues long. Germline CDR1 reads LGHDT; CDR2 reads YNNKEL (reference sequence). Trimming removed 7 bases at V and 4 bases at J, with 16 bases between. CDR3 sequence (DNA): TGTGCCAGCACTCCAAGGGACCGCACAGAGACCCAGTACTTC. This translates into CASTPRDRTETQYF.

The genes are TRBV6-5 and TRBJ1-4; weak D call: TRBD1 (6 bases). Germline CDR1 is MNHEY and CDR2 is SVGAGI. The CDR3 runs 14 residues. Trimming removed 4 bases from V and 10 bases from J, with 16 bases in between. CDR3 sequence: CASSFAGVQGKLFF. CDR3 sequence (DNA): TGTGCCAGCAGTTTTGCAGGGGTACAGGGAAAACTGTTTTTT.

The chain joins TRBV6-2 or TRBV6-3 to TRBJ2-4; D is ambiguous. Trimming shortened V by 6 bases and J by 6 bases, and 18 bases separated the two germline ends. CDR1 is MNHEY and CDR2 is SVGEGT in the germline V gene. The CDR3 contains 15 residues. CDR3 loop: CASRYLGSGGNIQYF. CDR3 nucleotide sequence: TGTGCCAGCAGATACCTAGGGTCGGGTGGAAACATTCAGTACTTC.

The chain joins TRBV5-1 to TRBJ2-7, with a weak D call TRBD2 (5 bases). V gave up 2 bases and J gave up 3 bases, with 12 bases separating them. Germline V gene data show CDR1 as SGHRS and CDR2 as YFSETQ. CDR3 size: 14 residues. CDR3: CASSFPGRGYEQYF. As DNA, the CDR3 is TGCGCCAGCAGCTTTCCGGGGAGAGGCTACGAGCAGTACTTC.

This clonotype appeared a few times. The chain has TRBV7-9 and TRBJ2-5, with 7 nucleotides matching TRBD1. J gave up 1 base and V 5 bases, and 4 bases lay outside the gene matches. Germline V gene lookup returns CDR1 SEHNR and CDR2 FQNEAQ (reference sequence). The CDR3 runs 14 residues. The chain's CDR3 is CASSMTGTQETQYF. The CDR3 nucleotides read TGTGCCAGCAGCATGACAGGGACCCAAGAGACCCAGTACTTC.

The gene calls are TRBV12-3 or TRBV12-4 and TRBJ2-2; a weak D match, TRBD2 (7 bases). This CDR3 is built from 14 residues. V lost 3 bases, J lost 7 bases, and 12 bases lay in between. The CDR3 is CASSLGGRNGELFF. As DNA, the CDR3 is TGTGCCAGCAGTTTGGGGGGGCGTAACGGGGAGCTGTTTTTT.

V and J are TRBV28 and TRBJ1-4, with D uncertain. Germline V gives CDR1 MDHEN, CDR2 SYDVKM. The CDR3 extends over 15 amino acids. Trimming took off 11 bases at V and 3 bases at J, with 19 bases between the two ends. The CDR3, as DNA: TGTGCCGGCACCCCAGCATGGGCATCTAATGAAAAACTGTTTTTT. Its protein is CAGTPAWASNEKLFF.

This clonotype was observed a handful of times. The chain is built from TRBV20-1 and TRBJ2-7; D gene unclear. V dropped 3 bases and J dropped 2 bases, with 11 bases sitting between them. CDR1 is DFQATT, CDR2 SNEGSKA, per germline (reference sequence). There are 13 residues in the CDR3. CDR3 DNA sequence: TGCAGTGCTAGGTGGGGTCCTCCCTACGAGCAGTACTTC. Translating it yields CSARWGPPYEQYF.

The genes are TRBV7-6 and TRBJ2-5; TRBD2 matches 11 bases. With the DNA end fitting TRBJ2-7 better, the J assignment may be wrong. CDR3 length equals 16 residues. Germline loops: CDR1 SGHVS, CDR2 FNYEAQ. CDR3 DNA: TGTGCCAGCAGCCGTCTAGCGGGAGGAACAGCTTACGAGCAGTACTTC. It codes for CASSRLAGGTAYEQYF.

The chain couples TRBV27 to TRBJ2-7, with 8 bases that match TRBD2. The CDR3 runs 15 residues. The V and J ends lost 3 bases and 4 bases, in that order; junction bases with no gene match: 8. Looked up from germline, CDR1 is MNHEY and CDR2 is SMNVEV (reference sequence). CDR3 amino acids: CASSFATSGAYEQYF. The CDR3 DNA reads TGTGCCAGCAGTTTTGCTACTAGCGGTGCTTACGAGCAGTACTTC.

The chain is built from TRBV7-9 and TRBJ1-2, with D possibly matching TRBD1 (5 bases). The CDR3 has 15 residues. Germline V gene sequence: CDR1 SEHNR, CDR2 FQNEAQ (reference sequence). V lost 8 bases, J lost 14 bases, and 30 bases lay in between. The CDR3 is CASAPGGARLQAGTF. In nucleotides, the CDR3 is TGTGCCAGCGCGCCCGGAGGGGCCCGGCTACAGGCGGGAACCTTC.

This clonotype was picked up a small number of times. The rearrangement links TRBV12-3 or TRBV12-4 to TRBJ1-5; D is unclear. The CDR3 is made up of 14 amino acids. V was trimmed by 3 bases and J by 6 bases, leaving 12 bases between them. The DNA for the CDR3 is TGTGCCAGCAGTTTCCGACCAGAGGTTCAGCCCCAGCATTTT. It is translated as CASSFRPEVQPQHF.

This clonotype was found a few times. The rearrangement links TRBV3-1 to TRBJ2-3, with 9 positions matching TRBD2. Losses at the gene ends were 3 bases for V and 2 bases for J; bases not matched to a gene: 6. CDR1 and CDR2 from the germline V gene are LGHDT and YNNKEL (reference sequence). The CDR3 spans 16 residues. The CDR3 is CASSQSLAGATDTQYF. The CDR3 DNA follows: TGTGCCAGCAGCCAGAGCTTAGCGGGGGCCACAGATACGCAGTATTTT.

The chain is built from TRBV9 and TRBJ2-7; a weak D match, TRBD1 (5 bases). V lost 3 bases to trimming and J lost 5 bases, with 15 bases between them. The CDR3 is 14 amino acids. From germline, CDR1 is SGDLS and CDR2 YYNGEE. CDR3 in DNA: TGTGCCAGCAGCGGGGGCCAGCCAACGGACGAGCAGTACTTC. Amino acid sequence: CASSGGQPTDEQYF.

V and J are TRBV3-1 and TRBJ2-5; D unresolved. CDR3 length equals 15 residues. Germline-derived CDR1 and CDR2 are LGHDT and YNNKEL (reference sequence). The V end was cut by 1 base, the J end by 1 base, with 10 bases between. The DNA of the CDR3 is TGTGCCAGCAGCCAAGGGAGTGCTCTCCAAGAGACCCAGTACTTC. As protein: CASSQGSALQETQYF.

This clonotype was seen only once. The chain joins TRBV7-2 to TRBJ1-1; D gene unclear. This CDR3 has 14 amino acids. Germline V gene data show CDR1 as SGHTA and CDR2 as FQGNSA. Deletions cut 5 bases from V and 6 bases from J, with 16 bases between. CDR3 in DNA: TGTGCCAGCAGCCAGCCAGTAAATCGCGCTGAAGCTTTCTTT. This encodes CASSQPVNRAEAFF.